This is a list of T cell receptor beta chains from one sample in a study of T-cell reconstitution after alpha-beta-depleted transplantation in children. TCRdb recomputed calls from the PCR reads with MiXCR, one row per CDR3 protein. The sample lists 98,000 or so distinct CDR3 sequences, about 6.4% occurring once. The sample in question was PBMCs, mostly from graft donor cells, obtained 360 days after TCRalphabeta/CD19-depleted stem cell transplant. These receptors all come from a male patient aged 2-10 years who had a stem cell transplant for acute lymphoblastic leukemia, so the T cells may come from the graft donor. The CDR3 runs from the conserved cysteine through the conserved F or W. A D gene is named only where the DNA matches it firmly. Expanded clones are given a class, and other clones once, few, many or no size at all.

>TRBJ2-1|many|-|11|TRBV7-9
TGTGCCAGCAGACTTAGCGTTGAGCAGTTCTTC
CASRLSVEQFF
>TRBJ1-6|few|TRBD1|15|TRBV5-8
TGTGCCAGCAGCCTTAGGACAGGGAAGAATTCACCCCTCCACTTT
CASSLRTGKNSPLHF
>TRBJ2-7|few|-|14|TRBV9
TGTGCCAGCAGCGTAGGATCAGGAAACTACGAGCAGTACTTC
CASSVGSGNYEQYF
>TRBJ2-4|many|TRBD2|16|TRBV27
TGTGCCAGCAGAAGGCTAGCGGGCCTTTACAAAAACATTCAGTACTTC
CASRRLAGLYKNIQYF
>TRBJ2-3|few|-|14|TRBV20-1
TGCAGTGCTACCCTCGGGAGCGGACCAGATACGCAGTATTTT
CSATLGSGPDTQYF
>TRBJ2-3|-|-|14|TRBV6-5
TGTGCCAGCAGTTACTCCCTACCGGGTGATACGCAGTATTTT
CASSYSLPGDTQYF
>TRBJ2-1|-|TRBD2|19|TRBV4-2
TGTGCCAGCAGCCCCTGGCTCAGGCGAGACCGGGGAGGGCCTTTTGAGCAGTTCTTC
CASSPWLRRDRGGPFEQFF
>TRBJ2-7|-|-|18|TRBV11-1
TGTGCCAGCAGCTTAATATCTCGTGCGGCTAGAGACTCCTACGAGCAGTACTTC
CASSLISRAARDSYEQYF
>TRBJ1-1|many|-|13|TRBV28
TGTGCCAGCCTGGGACTTCTGGACACTGAAGCTTTCTTT
CASLGLLDTEAFF
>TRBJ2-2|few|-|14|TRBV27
TGTGCCAGCTCTAGGGGGACGAACACCGGGGAGCTGTTTTTT
CASSRGTNTGELFF
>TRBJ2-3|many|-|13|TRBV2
TGTGCCAGCAGCCCGACAGTTGCAGATACGCAGTATTTT
CASSPTVADTQYF
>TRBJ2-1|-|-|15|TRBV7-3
TGTGCCAGCAGCCCGACAGGTTCAGGGGCGGGTGAGCAGTTCTTC
CASSPTGSGAGEQFF
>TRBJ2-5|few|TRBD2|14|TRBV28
TGTGCCAGCAGTTTGGGGACTAGCGGGACGACCCAGTACTTC
CASSLGTSGTTQYF
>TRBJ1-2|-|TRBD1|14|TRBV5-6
TGTGCCAGCAGTACCGGGACAGCGTACTATGGCTACACCTTC
CASSTGTAYYGYTF
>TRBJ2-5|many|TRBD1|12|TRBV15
TGTGCCACCGGACAGGGGGCTGAGACCCAGTACTTC
CATGQGAETQYF
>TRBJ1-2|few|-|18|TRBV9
TGTGCCAGCAGCGTAGAGGCTCCCTCATCGTTAGCTAACTATGGCTACACCTTC
CASSVEAPSSLANYGYTF
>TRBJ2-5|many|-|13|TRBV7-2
TGTGCCAGCAGCTTAAACTCACAAGAGACCCAGTACTTC
CASSLNSQETQYF
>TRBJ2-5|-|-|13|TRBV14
TGTGCCAGCAGCCGAACATGGATGGAGACCCAGTACTTC
CASSRTWMETQYF
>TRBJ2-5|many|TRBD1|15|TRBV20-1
TGCAGTGCTAGAGATCTAGACAGGGGGTCCGAGACCCAGTACTTC
CSARDLDRGSETQYF
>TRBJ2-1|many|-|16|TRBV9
TGTGCCAGCAGCAACCAGGACGTCATGGGTGGGGGTGAGCAGTTCTTC
CASSNQDVMGGGEQFF
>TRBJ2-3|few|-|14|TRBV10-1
TGCGCCAGCAGTGACAGCCTAAGCACAGATACGCAGTATTTT
CASSDSLSTDTQYF
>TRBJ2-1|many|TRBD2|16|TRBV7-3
TGTGCCAGCAGCCTACTAGCGGGAGGATCCTACAATGAGCAGTTCTTC
CASSLLAGGSYNEQFF
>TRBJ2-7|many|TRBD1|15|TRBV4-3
TGCGCCAGCAGCCAAGCAGGACAGGAGGACGACGAGCAGTACTTC
CASSQAGQEDDEQYF
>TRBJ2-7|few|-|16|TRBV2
TGTGCCAGCAGTGAAGCGCGGGACCAGGTTCGGCACGAGCAGTACTTC
CASSEARDQVRHEQYF
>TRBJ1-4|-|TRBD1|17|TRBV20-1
TGCAGTGCCTGGGACAGGTGGGAACAGGGGATTCAGGAAAAACTGTTTTTT
CSAWDRWEQGIQEKLFF
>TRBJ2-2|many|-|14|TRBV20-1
TGCAGTGCTAGTATGCCTCAAAACACCGGGGAGCTGTTTTTT
CSASMPQNTGELFF
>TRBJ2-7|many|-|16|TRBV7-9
TGTGCCAGCAGCTTAGCGCGCGGGGCCTTAACCTACGAGCAGTACTTC
CASSLARGALTYEQYF
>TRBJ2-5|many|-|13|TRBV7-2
TGTGCCAGCATAAGGGGGGCCCGAGAGACCCAGTACTTC
CASIRGARETQYF
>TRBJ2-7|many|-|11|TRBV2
TGTGCCAGCTCCGGGGCTCGTGGGCAGTACTTC
CASSGARGQYF
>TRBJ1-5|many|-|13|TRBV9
TGTGCCAGCAGCGTAGAATCAGAACAGCCCCAGCATTTT
CASSVESEQPQHF
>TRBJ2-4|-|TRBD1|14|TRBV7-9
TGTGCCAGCAGCTTGACAGGGCCCGCTTTCATTCAGTACTTC
CASSLTGPAFIQYF
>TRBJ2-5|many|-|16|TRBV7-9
TGTGCCAGCTTCCCCGCGCCCCAGGGGATGGAAGAGACCCAGTACTTC
CASFPAPQGMEETQYF
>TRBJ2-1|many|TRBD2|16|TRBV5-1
TGCGCCAGCAGCTTGGCCGGGACTAGCGGGGTACATGAGCAGTTCTTC
CASSLAGTSGVHEQFF
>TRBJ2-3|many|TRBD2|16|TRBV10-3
TGTGCCACCGGGACTAGCGGGAGGGCCGGCACAGATACGCAGTATTTT
CATGTSGRAGTDTQYF
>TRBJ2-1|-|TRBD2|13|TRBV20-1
TGCAGTGCTGACGGGGGGGCGGGGTATGAGCAGTTCTTC
CSADGGAGYEQFF
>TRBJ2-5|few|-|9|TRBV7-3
TGTGCCAGATCCCGGACCCAGTACTTC
CARSRTQYF
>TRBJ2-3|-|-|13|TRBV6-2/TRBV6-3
TGTGCCAGCAGAACGGCGGGGCAAGATACGCAGTATTTT
CASRTAGQDTQYF
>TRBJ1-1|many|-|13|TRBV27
TGTGCCAGCAGTTTAGTTCAGGGGCTTGAAGCTTTCTTT
CASSLVQGLEAFF
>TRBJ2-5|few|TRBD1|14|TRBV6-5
TGTGCCAGCAGTTACATGGGACAGGGAGAGACCCAGTACTTC
CASSYMGQGETQYF
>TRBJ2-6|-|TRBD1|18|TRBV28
TGTGCCAGCAGTGGGGGACAGGGGGCGCTTACTGGGGCCAACGTCCTGACTTTC
CASSGGQGALTGANVLTF
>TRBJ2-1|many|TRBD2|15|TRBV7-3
TGTGCCAGCAGCTTAACGAGCGGGAGGGTCAATGAGCAGTTCTTC
CASSLTSGRVNEQFF
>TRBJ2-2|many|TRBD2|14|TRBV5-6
TGTGCCAGCAGTTGGGAGGGGCGACTCTGGGAGCTGTTTTTT
CASSWEGRLWELFF